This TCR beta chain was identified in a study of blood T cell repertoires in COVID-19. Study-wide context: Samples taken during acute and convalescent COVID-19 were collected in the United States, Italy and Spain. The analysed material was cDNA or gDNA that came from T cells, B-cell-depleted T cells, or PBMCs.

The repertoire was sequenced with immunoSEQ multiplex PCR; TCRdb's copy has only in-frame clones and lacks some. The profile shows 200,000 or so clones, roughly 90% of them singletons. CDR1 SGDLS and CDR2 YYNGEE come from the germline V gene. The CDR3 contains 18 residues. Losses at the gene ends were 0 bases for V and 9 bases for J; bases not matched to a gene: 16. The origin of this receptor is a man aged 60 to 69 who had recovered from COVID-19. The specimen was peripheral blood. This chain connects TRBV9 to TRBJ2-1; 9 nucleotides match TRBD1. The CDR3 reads CASSVEDPGTGSDGEQFF. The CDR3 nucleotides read TGTGCCAGCAGCGTAGAAGACCCCGGGACAGGGAGTGATGGTGAGCAGTTCTTC.